Sequencing of this TCR beta chain was carried out in a study of blood T cell repertoires in COVID-19. As for the study in general: Both acute and convalescent COVID-19 samples were obtained from the United States, Italy and Spain. Sources were T cells, B-cell-depleted T cells, or PBMCs; the material itself was cDNA or gDNA.

Original data processing: Nucleated cell counts were estimated from reference gene primer amplification. Generated by immunoSEQ multiplex PCR, the TCRdb table keeps only in-frame clones and is missing some. That table furnishes V, J and clone size, whereas the DNA furnished D and trimming. The sample lists approximately 250,000 clones; 84% were seen once. J was trimmed by 2 bases and V by 5 bases; bases with no gene match: 11. CDR1 LGHDT and CDR2 YNNKEL come from the germline V gene (reference sequence). This CDR3 region has 17 residues. This clone was seen once. The V and J genes are TRBV3-1 (or the pseudogene TRBV3-2) and TRBJ2-3, with TRBD2 matching over 9 bases. Material: peripheral blood. This clonotype originated in a human donor in a cohort sampled during active COVID-19. The DNA of the CDR3 is TGTGCCAGCAGCATGCAGACGGGACTAGCTTTCACAGATACGCAGTATTTT. Translating gives CASSMQTGLAFTDTQYF.